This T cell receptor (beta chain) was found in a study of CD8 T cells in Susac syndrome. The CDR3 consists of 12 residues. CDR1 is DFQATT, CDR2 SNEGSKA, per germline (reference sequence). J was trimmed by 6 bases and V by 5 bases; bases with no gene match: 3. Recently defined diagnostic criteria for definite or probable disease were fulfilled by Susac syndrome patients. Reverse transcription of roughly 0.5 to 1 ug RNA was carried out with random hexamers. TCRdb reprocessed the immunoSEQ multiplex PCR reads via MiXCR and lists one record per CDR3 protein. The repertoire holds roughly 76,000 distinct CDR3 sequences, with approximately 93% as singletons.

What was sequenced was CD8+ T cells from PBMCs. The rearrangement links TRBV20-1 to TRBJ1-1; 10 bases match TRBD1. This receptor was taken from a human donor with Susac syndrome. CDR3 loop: CSAEDRGAEAFF. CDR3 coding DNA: TGCAGTGCTGAGGACAGGGGGGCTGAAGCTTTCTTT.